The 5 T cell receptor beta chains listed next were all sequenced from one sample in a study of T-cell reconstitution after alpha-beta-depleted transplantation in children (dated by TCRdb to about 2016). The treatment or condition label for this specimen denotes: allogeneic hematopoietic cell transplantation with graft depleted of TCRalphabeta T cells and CD19 B cells. The library was made by PCR. TCRdb names Illumina HiSeq 2500 as the instrument used. TCR library preparation used molecular barcoding, with unique molecular identifiers applied to normalize quantification of the TCRbeta repertoire. Clones were called with MiXCR by TCRdb after fastp trimmed the public reads at Q25, and only in-frame beta chains were retained. One record per CDR3 amino acid sequence lists the most common genes and DNA. The sample includes approximately 1,000,000 distinct CDR3 sequences, with under 30% observed a single time. Of the sample, 28% is held by the ten largest clones.

The sequencing here drew on PBMCs, mostly from graft donor cells, taken 360 days after TCRalphabeta/CD19-depleted stem cell transplant. The receptors come from a boy younger than two who had a stem cell transplant for SCID, so the T cells may come from the graft donor.

The chain joins TRBV20-1 to TRBJ2-7; TRBD1 agrees at 9 bases. Germline trimming cut 2 bases from V and 2 bases from J; bases unmatched to any gene: 4. Germline-derived CDR1 and CDR2 are DFQATT and SNEGSKA (reference sequence). The CDR3 spans 14 residues. CDR3: CSARPGTGTYEQYF. The CDR3 coding sequence is TGCAGTGCTAGACCCGGGACAGGGACCTACGAGCAGTACTTC.

The chain couples TRBV6-1 to TRBJ1-4; TRBD1 is a possible D gene (5 bases). The CDR3 is made up of 15 amino acids. V was pared by 5 bases and J by 8 bases, with 18 bases between. From germline, CDR1 is MNHNS and CDR2 SASEGT. CDR3 coding DNA: TGTGCCAGCAGTCCCCGTCCCCTTCGGGGGGAAAAACTGTTTTTT. Its translation: CASSPRPLRGEKLFF.

This chain uses TRBV11-3 with TRBJ2-6, with D possibly being TRBD1 (6 bases). The germline V and J ends were trimmed by 1 base and 0 bases, with 19 bases remaining between them. CDR3 length: 20 residues. Looked up from germline, CDR1 is SGHNT and CDR2 is YENEEA. This chain's CDR3 is CASSLVDRLASYSGANVLTF. CDR3 nucleotides: TGTGCCAGCAGCTTAGTCGACAGGTTGGCGTCGTACTCTGGGGCCAACGTCCTGACTTTC.

The rearrangement joins TRBV28 to TRBJ1-1; D is ambiguous. This CDR3 has 13 residues. CDR1 is MDHEN, CDR2 SYDVKM, per germline. V shed 2 bases and J shed 4 bases, with 8 bases lying between them. The CDR3 here is CASSLPMGTEAFF. Written as DNA, the CDR3 is TGTGCCAGCAGTTTACCGATGGGCACTGAAGCTTTCTTT.

A few counts support this clonotype. This chain joins TRBV4-3 and TRBJ1-1, with D possibly being TRBD1 (5 bases). CDR3 size: 14 residues. V lost 3 bases, J lost 5 bases, and 13 bases lay in between. Germline V gene data show CDR1 as LGHNA and CDR2 as YSLEER. In DNA form, the CDR3 reads TGCGCCAGCAGCCACGCAGGGTTGAGGACTGAAGCTTTCTTT. It encodes CASSHAGLRTEAFF.